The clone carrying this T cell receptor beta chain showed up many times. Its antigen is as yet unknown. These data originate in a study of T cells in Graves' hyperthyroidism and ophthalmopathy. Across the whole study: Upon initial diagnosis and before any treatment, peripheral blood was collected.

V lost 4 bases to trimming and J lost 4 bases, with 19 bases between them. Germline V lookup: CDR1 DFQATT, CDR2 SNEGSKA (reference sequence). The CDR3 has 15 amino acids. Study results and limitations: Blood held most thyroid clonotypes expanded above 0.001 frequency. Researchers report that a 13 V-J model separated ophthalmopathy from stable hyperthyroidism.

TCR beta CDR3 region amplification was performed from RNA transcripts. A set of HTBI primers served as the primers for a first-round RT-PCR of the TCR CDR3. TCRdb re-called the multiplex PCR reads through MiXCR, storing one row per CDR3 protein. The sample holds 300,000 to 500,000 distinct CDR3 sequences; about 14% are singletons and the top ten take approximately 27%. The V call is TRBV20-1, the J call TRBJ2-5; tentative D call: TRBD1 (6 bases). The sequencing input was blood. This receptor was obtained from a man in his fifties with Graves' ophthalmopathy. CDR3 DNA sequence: TGCAGTGCTAATCCCGGGAAGGGGGTGGTAGAGACCCAGTACTTC. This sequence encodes CSANPGKGVVETQYF.